This TCR beta chain was obtained from a study of T cell responses to AZD1222 COVID-19 vaccine. On the study more broadly: Combined were second doses at about 4 or about 12 weeks. General observations from the study: Only a handful of individuals given AZD1222 were seropositive at baseline. Nearly half of spike-specific TCRs reportedly go after variant regions that carry no mutations. Spike-spanning, vaccine-associated CD4 TCRs were dominant at 160-218 and 743-854.

The V gene lost 6 bases and the J gene lost 4 bases, with 18 bases spanning the gap. CDR1 and CDR2 from the germline V gene are MNHEY and SVGAGI. There are 15 residues in the CDR3. Here immunoSEQ multiplex PCR was the method, and the copy in TCRdb shows in-frame clones only, minus some. The sample yields about 130,000 clones, roughly 86% seen once. For this clone: Its cognate antigen is unknown.

The sequencing used peripheral blood, collected on day 0 of AZD1222 vaccination. The V and J genes are TRBV6-5 and TRBJ1-1, with TRBD1 as a possible D gene (6 bases). This TCR was recovered from an adult in good health. The CDR3 DNA sequence: TGTGCCAGCAGCCTTAAACCGACAGGAGGCACTGAAGCTTTCTTT. As protein: CASSLKPTGGTEAFF.